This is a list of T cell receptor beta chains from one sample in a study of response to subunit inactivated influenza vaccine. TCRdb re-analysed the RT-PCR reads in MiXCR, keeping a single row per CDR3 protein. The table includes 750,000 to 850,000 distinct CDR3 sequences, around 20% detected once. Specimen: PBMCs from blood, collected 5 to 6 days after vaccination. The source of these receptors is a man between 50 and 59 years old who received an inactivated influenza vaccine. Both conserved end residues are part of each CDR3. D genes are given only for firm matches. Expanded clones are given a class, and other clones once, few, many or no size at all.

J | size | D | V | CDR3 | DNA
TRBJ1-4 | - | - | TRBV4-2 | CASRSGTAEKLFF | TGTGCCAGCAGATCCGGGACGGCTGAAAAACTGTTTTTT
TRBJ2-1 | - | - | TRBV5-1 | CASSLSIYGGAGEQFF | TGCGCCAGCAGCTTGTCTATCTATGGAGGGGCGGGTGAGCAGTTCTTC
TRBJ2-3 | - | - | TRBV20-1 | CGALKSGTDTQYF | TGCGGTGCCTTAAAATCCGGCACAGATACGCAGTATTTT
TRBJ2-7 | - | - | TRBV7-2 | CASSLRGAVSYEQYF | TGTGCCAGCAGCTTACGGGGGGCTGTATCCTACGAGCAGTACTTC
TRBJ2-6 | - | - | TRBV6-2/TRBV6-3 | CASTHWLPSSGANVLTF | TGTGCCAGCACCCACTGGCTACCCAGCTCTGGGGCCAACGTCCTGACTTTC
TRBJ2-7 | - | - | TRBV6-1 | CASSIRLASRHEQYF | TGTGCCAGCAGCATTAGGCTGGCTAGTCGCCACGAGCAGTACTTC
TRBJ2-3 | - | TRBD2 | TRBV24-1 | CATSDRSTSLSTDTQYF | TGTGCCACCAGTGATCGATCGACTAGCCTTAGCACAGATACGCAGTATTTT
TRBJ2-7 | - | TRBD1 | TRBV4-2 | CASSQARGPLTYEQYF | TGTGCCAGCAGCCAAGCTAGGGGGCCCCTGACTTACGAGCAGTACTTC
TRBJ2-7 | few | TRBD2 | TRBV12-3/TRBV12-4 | CASSPGGVRTYEQYF | TGTGCCAGCAGTCCCGGGGGGGTGCGAACCTACGAGCAGTACTTC
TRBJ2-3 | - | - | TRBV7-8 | CASSLWGARTDTQYF | TGTGCCAGCAGCTTATGGGGCGCGCGAACAGATACGCAGTATTTT
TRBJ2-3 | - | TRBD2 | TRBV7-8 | CASSWDVKTSGRTDTQYF | TGTGCCAGCAGTTGGGACGTTAAGACTAGCGGGAGAACAGATACGCAGTATTTT
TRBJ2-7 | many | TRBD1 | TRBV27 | CASSLSQGVTYEQYF | TGTGCCAGCAGTTTATCGCAGGGGGTCACCTACGAGCAGTACTTC
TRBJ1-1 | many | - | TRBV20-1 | CSARRQSNTEAFF | TGCAGTGCTAGAAGGCAGTCTAACACTGAAGCTTTCTTT
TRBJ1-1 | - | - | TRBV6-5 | CASSYHRRNTEAFF | TGTGCCAGCAGTTACCACAGACGGAACACTGAAGCTTTCTTT
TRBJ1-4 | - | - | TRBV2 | CASGGRAEEKLFF | TGTGCCAGTGGGGGCAGGGCCGAGGAAAAACTGTTTTTT
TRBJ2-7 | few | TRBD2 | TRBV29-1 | CSGTSAGGNSYEQYF | TGCAGCGGGACATCGGCGGGAGGCAACTCCTACGAGCAGTACTTC
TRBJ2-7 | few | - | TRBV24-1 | CATSDHTYEQYF | TGTGCCACCAGTGATCATACCTACGAGCAGTACTTC
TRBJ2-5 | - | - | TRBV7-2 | CASSLASGIQETQYF | TGTGCCAGCAGCTTGGCCTCAGGGATTCAAGAGACCCAGTACTTC
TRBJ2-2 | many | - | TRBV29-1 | CSVAPNTGELFF | TGCAGCGTGGCACCGAACACCGGGGAGCTGTTTTTT
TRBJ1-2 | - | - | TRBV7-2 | CASSLALGTGYGGYTF | TGTGCCAGCAGCTTAGCGCTTGGGACGGGATATGGTGGCTACACCTTC
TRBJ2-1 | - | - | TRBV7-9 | CASTAINNEQFF | TGTGCCAGCACAGCGATAAACAATGAGCAGTTCTTC
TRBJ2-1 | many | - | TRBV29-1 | CSVVVWISYNEQFF | TGCAGCGTTGTCGTGTGGATTTCCTACAATGAGCAGTTCTTC
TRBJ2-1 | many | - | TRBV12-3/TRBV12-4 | CASSFDRLAYNEQFF | TGTGCCAGCAGTTTCGACCGGTTGGCCTACAATGAGCAGTTCTTC
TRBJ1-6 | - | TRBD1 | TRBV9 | CASSVGGTGESPLHF | TGTGCCAGCAGCGTAGGAGGGACAGGGGAATCACCCCTCCACTTT
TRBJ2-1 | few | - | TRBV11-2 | CASSLSKFNEQFF | TGTGCCAGCAGCTTAAGCAAATTCAATGAGCAGTTCTTC
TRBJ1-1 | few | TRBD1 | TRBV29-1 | CSVNRDRGGNTEAFF | TGCAGCGTTAACCGGGACAGGGGGGGTAACACTGAAGCTTTCTTT
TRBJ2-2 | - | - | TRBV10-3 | CAISVGTNTGELFF | TGTGCCATCAGTGTCGGGACCAACACCGGGGAGCTGTTTTTT
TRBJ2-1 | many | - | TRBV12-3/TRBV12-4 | CASSRLGVDNEQFF | TGTGCCAGCAGTCGGCTAGGGGTAGACAATGAGCAGTTCTTC
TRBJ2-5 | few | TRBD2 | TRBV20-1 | CSAISGTRQETQYF | TGCAGTGCTATTAGCGGGACCCGCCAAGAGACCCAGTACTTC
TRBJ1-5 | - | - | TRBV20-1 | CSARDRLGGTLGNQPQHF | TGCAGTGCTAGAGATCGTTTGGGAGGGACGTTGGGTAATCAGCCCCAGCATTTT
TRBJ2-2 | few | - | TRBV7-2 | CASSNRAITGELFF | TGTGCCAGCAGCAACCGGGCCATAACCGGGGAGCTGTTTTTT
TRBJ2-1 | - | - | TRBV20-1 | CSALRQIYNEQFF | TGCAGTGCTCTTAGACAGATTTACAATGAGCAGTTCTTC
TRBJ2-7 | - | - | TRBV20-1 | CSAALGQTYEQYF | TGCAGTGCCGCCCTCGGGCAGACCTACGAGCAGTACTTC
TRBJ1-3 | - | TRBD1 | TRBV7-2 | CASSLDEWTGVNTIYF | TGTGCCAGCAGCTTAGATGAATGGACAGGGGTAAACACCATATATTTT
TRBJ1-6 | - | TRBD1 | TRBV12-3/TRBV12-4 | CASSRQGLMNSPLHF | TGTGCCAGCAGCCGACAGGGACTTATGAATTCACCCCTCCACTTT
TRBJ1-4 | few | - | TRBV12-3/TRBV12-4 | CASSLFGGRGEKLFF | TGTGCCAGCAGTTTGTTCGGGGGCCGTGGTGAAAAACTGTTTTTT
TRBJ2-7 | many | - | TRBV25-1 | CASSGAGVYEQYF | TGTGCCAGCAGTGGGGCAGGGGTATACGAGCAGTACTTC
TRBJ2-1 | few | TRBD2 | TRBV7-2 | CASSPRTGLARNEQFF | TGTGCCAGCAGCCCTCGCACGGGACTAGCCCGCAATGAGCAGTTCTTC
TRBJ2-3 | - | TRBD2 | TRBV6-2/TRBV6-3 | CASSFQTSGEFTDTQYF | TGTGCCAGCAGTTTCCAGACTAGCGGGGAATTCACAGATACGCAGTATTTT
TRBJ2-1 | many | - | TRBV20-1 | CSASGGSSYNEQFF | TGCAGCGCCTCTGGGGGGAGCTCCTACAATGAGCAGTTCTTC
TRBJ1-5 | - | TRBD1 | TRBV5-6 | CASSHHRGGQPQHF | TGTGCCAGCAGCCATCACAGGGGAGGCCAGCCCCAGCATTTT
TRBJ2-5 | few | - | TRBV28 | CASPPRGRPTQETQYF | TGTGCCAGCCCCCCGCGGGGAAGGCCAACTCAAGAGACCCAGTACTTC
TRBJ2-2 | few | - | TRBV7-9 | CASSPHIGELFF | TGTGCCAGCAGCCCTCACATCGGGGAGCTGTTTTTT
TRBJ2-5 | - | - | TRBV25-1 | CASSEQGGVREETQYF | TGTGCCAGCAGTGAACAAGGGGGAGTTCGCGAAGAGACCCAGTACTTC
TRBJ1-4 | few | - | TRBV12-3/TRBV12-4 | CATMARQGEKLFF | TGTGCCACCATGGCGAGGCAGGGAGAAAAACTGTTTTTT
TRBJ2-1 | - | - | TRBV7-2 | CASSLEGGAISEQFF | TGTGCCAGCAGCTTAGAAGGCGGGGCCATCAGTGAGCAGTTCTTC
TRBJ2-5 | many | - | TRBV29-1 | CSAAGTATKETQYF | TGCAGCGCTGCCGGGACCGCCACCAAAGAGACCCAGTACTTC
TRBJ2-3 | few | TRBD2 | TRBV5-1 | CATRYSGSSDTQYF | TGCGCCACCCGCTATAGCGGGAGTTCAGATACGCAGTATTTT
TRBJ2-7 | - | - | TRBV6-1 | CASRAATDYEQYF | TGTGCCAGCAGGGCCGCAACGGATTACGAGCAGTACTTC
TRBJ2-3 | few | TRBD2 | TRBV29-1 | CSVEASGRAGTQYF | TGCAGCGTTGAAGCTAGCGGGAGGGCCGGGACGCAGTATTTT
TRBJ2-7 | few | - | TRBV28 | CASSLRDSRRYF | TGTGCCAGCAGTTTGCGGGACTCCCGGCGGTACTTC
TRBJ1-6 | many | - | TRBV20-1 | CSASKGGVSYNSPLHF | TGCAGTGCTAGTAAGGGGGGGGTGTCCTATAATTCACCCCTCCACTTT
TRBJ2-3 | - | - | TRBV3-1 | CASSNRAADTQYF | TGTGCCAGCAGCAACCGGGCGGCAGATACGCAGTATTTT
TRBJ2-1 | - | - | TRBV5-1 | CASSLDGSWEQFF | TGCGCCAGCAGCCTCGACGGTTCATGGGAGCAGTTCTTC